This record looks at one T cell receptor (beta chain) sequence and its context. This record comes from a study of metastatic and nonmetastatic thyroid tumors. Germline V CDR1 and CDR2: MRHNA, SNTAGT. There are 14 residues in the CDR3. The V segment lost 8 bases and the J segment 4 bases; nucleotides outside the gene matches: 10. Thyroid surgery took place with no prior treatment in any patient. TCRdb redid the clone calls on the PCR reads using MiXCR. The repertoire has tens of thousands of clones, 10% to 15% of them found once; the top ten carry nearly 5%. This TCR was recovered from a female donor with papillary thyroid cancer or a benign thyroid nodule (not recorded which). Some clones in this sample may be carry-over from other donors' samples. Sequencing was carried out using blood. The chain is built from TRBV6-4 and TRBJ2-7; 8 bases are a match to TRBD1. The CDR3 here is CASVRGQGLYEQYF. In DNA form, the CDR3 reads TGTGCCAGCGTGCGAGGACAGGGTTTATACGAGCAGTACTTC.